This TCR beta chain was obtained from a study of T cell clonality in common variable immunodeficiency. Notes on the study in general: In common variable immunodeficiency, TCR beta chains reportedly carried fewer deletions and N-nucleotide insertions.

The CDR3 is 17 residues long. V lost 2 bases and J lost 7; bases outside the gene matches: 11. Germline CDR1 is LNHDA and CDR2 is SQIVND (reference sequence). This clone was counted between two and nine times. Its matching antigen is unknown. The read stops 3 residues short of the end of the CDR3; the missing end is completed from the germline J gene. The assay was immunoSEQ multiplex PCR, and TCRdb's table has in-frame clones only and misses some. This repertoire holds tens of thousands of clones, and none appear only once. Sequenced: peripheral blood mononuclear cells. The source is a human donor with common variable immunodeficiency. This sequence joins TRBV19 and TRBJ1-5, with 10 nucleotides matching TRBD1. The CDR3 loop is CASSINSGTGVQQPQHF. Partial CDR3 DNA: TGTGCCAGTAGTATAAATTCCGGGACAGGGGTCCAACAGCCC.